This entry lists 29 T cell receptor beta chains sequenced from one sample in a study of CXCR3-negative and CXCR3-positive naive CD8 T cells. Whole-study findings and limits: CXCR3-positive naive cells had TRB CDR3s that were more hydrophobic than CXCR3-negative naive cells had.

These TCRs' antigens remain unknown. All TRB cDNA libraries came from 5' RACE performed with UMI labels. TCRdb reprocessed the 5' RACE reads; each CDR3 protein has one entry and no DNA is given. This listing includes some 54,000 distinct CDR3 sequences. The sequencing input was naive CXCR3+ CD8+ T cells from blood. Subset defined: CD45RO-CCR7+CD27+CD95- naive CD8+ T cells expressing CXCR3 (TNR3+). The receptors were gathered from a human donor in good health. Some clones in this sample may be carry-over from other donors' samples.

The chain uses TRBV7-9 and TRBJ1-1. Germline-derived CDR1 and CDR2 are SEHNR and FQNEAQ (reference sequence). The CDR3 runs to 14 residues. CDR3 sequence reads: CASSWADSNTEAFF.

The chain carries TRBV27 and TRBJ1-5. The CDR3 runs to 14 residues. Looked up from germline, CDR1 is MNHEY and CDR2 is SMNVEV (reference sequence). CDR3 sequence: CASSSNQHNQPQHF.

CDR3 amino acids: CASRPHSGNTIYF. J is TRBJ1-3 and V is TRBV28. The CDR3 runs 13 residues. Per germline, CDR1 MDHEN and CDR2 SYDVKM.

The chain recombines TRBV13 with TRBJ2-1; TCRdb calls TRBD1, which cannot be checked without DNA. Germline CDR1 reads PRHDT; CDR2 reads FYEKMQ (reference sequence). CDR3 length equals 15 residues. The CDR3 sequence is CASSLSRGQGNEQFF.

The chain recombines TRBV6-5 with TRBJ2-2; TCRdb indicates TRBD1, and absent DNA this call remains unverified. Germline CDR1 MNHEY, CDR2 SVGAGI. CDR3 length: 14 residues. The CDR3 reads CASKHGGGTGELFF.

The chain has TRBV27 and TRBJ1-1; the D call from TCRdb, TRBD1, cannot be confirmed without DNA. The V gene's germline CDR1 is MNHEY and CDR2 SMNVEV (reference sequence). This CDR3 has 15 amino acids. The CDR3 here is CASSLSGGGGTEAFF.

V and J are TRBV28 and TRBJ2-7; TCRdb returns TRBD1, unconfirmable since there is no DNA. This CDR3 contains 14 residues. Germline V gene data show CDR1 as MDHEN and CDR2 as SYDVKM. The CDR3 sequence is CASRRDWERYEQYF.

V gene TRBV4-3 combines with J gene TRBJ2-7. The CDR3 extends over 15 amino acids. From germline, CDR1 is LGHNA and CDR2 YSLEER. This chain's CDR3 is CASSQEKSDVWEQYF.

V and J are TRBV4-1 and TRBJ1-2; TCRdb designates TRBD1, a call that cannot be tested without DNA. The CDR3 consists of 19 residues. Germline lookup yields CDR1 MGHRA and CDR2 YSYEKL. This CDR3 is CASSQDRRDRGPEGYGYTF.

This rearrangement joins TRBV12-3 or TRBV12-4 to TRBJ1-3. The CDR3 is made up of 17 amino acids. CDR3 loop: CASSSRLGYKAGNTIYF.

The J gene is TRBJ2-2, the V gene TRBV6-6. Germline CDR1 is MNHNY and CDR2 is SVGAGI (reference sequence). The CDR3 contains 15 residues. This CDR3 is CASSYSVANTGELFF.

The CDR3 region is CASSLWVGTSYNEQFF. The chain employs TRBV27 and TRBJ2-1. Germline V gene lookup returns CDR1 MNHEY and CDR2 SMNVEV (reference sequence). This CDR3 spans 16 amino acids.

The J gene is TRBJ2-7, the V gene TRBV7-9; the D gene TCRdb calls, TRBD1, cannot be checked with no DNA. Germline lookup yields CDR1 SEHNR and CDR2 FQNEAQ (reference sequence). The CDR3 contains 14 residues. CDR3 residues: CASSPPNGVYEQYF.

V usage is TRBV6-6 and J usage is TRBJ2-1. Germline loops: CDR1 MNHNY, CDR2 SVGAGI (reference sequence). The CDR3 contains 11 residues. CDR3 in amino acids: CASSVYNEQFF.

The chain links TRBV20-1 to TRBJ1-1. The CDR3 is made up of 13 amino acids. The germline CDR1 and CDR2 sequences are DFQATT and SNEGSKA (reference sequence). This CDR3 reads CSARDRWNTEAFF.

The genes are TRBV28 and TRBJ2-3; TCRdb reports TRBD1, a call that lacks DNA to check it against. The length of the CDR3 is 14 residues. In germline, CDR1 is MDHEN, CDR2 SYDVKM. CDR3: CASSLTGAGDTQYF.

The CDR3 is CSAKTGEGSYNEQFF. The genes are TRBV20-1 and TRBJ2-1; TCRdb's D call of TRBD1 is untestable without DNA. Germline CDR1 and CDR2: DFQATT and SNEGSKA (reference sequence). The CDR3 is made up of 15 amino acids.

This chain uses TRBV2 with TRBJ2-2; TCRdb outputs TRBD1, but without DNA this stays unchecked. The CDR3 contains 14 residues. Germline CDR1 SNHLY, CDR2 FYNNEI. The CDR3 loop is CANRQGGYTGELFF. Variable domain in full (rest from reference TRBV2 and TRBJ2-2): EPEVTQTPSHQVTQMGQEVILRCVPISNHLYFYWYRQILGQKVEFLVSFYNNEISEKSEIFDDQFSVERPDGSNFTLKIRSTKLEDSAMYFCANRQGGYTGELFFGEGSRLTVL.

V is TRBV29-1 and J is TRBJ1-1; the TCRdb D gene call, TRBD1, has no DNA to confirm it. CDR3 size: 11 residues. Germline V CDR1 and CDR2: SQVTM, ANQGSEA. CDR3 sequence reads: CSARRDTEAFF.

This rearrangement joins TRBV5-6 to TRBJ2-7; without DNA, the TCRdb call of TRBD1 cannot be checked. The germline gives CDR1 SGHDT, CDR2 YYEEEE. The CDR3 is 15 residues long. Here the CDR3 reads CASSVTTGGLDEQYF.

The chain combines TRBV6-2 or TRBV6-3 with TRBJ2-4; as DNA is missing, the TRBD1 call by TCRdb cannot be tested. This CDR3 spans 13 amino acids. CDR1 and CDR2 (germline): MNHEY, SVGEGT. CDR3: CASSPTGPNIQYF.

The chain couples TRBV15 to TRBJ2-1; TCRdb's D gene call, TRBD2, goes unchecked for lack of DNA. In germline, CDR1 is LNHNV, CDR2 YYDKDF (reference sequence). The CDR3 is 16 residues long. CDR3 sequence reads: CATSRDRSSGRNEQFF. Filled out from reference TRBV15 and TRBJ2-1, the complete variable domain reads DAMVIQNPRYQVTQFGKPVTLSCSQTLNHNVMYWYQQKSSQAPKLLFHYYDKDFNNEADTPDNFQSRRPNTSFCFLDIRSPGLGDTAMYLCATSRDRSSGRNEQFFGPGTRLTVL.

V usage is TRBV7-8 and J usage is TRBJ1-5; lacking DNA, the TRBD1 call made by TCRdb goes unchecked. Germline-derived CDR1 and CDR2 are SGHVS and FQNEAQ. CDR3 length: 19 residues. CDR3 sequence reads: CASSLQRDLRLGQGQPQHF.

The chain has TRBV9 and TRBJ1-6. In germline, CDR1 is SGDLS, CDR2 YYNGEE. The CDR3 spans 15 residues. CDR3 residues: CASSVDGAPNSPLHF.

The CDR3 here is CSGRSAVSYEQYF. This rearrangement joins TRBV29-1 to TRBJ2-7. This CDR3 comprises 13 residues. Looked up from germline, CDR1 is SQVTM and CDR2 is ANQGSEA.

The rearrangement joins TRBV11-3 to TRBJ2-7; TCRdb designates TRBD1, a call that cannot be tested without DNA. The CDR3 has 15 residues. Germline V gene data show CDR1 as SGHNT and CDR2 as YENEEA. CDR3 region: CASSKARDSHYEQYF.

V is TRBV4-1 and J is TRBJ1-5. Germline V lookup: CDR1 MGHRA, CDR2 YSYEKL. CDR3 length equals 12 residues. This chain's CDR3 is CASSQLSGPQHF.

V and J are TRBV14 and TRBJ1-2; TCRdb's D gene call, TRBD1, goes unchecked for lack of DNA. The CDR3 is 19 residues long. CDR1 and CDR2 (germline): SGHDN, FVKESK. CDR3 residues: CASSPLLSGARGNNYGYTF.

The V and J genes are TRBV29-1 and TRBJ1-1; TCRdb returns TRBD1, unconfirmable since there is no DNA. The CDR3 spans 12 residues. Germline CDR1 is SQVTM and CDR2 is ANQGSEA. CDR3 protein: CSAFDSRTEAFF.